The source of this TCR beta chain is a study of T cells after posttransplantation cyclophosphamide. Trimming took 0 bases from V and 7 from J, leaving 10 bases between them. CDR1 SGHRS and CDR2 YFSETQ come from the germline V gene. This CDR3 is 13 amino acids long. The data were produced by immunoSEQ multiplex PCR, yet TCRdb's version contains in-frame clones alone and is incomplete. The data show roughly 49,000 clones, more than 70% seen once. Study-wide points: After PTCy, TRB diversity resembled that of CNI/methotrexate controls. Donor CD8+ memory clones often dominated recipient blood repertoires at later times.

This clone has more than one count but fewer than ten. Its cognate antigen is unknown. The J gene is TRBJ1-2, the V gene TRBV5-1; D ambiguous. The origin of this receptor is a man aged 30-40 years with a blood cancer, CMV-positive, and with a related stem cell donor. The sample consisted of PBMCs. The CDR3 spells CASSLVGGGGYTF. The CDR3, as DNA: TGCGCCAGCAGCTTGGTCGGAGGCGGTGGCTACACCTTC.